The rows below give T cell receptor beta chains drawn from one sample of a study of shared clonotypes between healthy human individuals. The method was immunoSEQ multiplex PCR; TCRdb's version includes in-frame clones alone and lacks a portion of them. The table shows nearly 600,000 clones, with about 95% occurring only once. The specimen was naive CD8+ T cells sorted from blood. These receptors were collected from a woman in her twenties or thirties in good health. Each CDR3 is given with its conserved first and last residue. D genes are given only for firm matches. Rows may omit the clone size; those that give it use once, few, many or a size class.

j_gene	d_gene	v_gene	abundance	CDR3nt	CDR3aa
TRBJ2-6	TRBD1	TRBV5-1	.	TGCGCCAGCAGGAGACAGGGGGTAGGGAGCGCCCTCAATCCTGGGGCCAACGTCCTGACTTTC	CASRRQGVGSALNPGANVLTF
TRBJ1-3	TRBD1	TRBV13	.	TGTGCCAGCAGCCAGGACAGGACTGGAAACACCATATATTTT	CASSQDRTGNTIYF
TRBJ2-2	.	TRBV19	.	TGTGCCAGTAGTATTTTTCATCTCGGCGGGCCCTCGGGGGAGCTGTTTTTT	CASSIFHLGGPSGELFF
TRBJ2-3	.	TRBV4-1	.	TGCGCCAGGAAGATACAGGGTAGGGTGTTTAGCACAGATACGCAGTATTTT	CARKIQGRVFSTDTQYF
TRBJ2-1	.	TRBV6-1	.	TGTGCCAGCAGTGAGCTAGAGACCTACAATGAGCAGTTCTTC	CASSELETYNEQFF
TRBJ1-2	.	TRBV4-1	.	TGCGCCAGCAGCCAAGAAGTATCGGGGGCATTGGGCTACACCTTC	CASSQEVSGALGYTF
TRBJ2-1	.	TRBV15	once	TGTGCCACCAGACGACTAGGGGGAAATGAGCAGTTCTTC	CATRRLGGNEQFF
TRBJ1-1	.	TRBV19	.	TGTGCCAGTAGTACCCGGAGGGACGGGAACACTGAAGCTTTCTTT	CASSTRRDGNTEAFF
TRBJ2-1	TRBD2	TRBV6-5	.	TGTGCCACCCAAGCTAGCGGGGGCCGGGGTGAGCAGTTCTTC	CATQASGGRGEQFF
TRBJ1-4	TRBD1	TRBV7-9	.	TGTGCCAGCAGCTCGACAGGGCCAGGCGAAAAACTGTTTTTT	CASSSTGPGEKLFF
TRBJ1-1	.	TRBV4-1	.	TGCGCCAGCAGCCAAGATAGGGGGTACACTGAAGCTTTCTTT	CASSQDRGYTEAFF
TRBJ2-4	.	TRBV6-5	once	TGTGCCAGCAGTCAAGGGGGCAAAAACATTCAGTACTTC	CASSQGGKNIQYF
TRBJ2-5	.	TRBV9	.	TGTGCCAGCAGCGTAGAAGGAAGTTATCAGACCCAGTACTTC	CASSVEGSYQTQYF
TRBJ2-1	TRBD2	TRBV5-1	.	TGCGCCAGCAGCCTCCCTTGGGTAGCGGGAGTCCACAATGAGCAGTTCTTC	CASSLPWVAGVHNEQFF
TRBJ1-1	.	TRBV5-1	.	TGCGCCAGCAGCTTGGCAGGAGCCAACACTGAAGCTTTCTTT	CASSLAGANTEAFF
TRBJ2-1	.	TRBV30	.	TGTGCCTGGAGTCTAAATAATGAGCAGTTCTTC	CAWSLNNEQFF
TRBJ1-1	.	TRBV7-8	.	TGTGCCAGCAGCTACGACAGCTACACTGAAGCTTTCTTT	CASSYDSYTEAFF
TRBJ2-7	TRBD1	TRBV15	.	TGTGCCACCAGCAGAGATCGTGGGACAGGGGGAACCTGGGGATACGAGCAGTACTTC	CATSRDRGTGGTWGYEQYF
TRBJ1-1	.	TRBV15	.	TGTGCCACCAGCAGACGGAACACTGAAGCTTTCTTT	CATSRRNTEAFF
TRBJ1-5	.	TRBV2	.	TGTGCCAGCAGGGCCGACAGTACTAGCAATCAGCCCCAGCATTTT	CASRADSTSNQPQHF
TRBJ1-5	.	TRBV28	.	TGTGCCAGCACCATGACAGGCCACCCGCATTTT	CASTMTGHPHF
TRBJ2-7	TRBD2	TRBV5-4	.	TGTGCCAGCTTGGGACTAGCGGGAACCTCCTACGAGCAGTACTTC	CASLGLAGTSYEQYF
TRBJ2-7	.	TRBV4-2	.	TGTGCCAGCAGCCAAGCGGGGCCCTCCTACGAGCAGTACTTC	CASSQAGPSYEQYF
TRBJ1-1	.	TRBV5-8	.	TGTGCCAGCAGCCAAGGCGCAGCGCTGAACACTGAAGCTTTCTTT	CASSQGAALNTEAFF
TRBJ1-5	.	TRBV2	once	TGTGCCAGCAGTGAAGCGGGAAATCAGCCCCAGCATTTT	CASSEAGNQPQHF
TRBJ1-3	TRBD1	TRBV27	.	TGTGCCAGCAGTTTCCGGGACAGGGGGCTAATCCCCATATATTTT	CASSFRDRGLIPIYF
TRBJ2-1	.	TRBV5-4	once	TGTGCCAGCAGTTCCGATTTGGTTGAGCAGTTCTTC	CASSSDLVEQFF
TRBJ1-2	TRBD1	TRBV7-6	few	TGTGCCAGCGATTTGGACGGGACAGGGAACGGCTACACCTTC	CASDLDGTGNGYTF
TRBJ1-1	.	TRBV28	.	TGTGCCAGCAGAAAATTGACAGGACGTCGAGCTTTCTTT	CASRKLTGRRAFF
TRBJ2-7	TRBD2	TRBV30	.	TGTGCCTGGAGTCTGACTAGCGGGAGTCACGAGCAGTACTTC	CAWSLTSGSHEQYF
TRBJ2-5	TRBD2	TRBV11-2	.	TGTGCCAGCAGCGCCGGGACTAGCGGACAAGAGACCCAGTACTTC	CASSAGTSGQETQYF
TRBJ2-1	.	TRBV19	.	TGTGCCAGTAGTATAGTCGGGAGCGGCAGCTCCTACAATGAGCAGTTCTTC	CASSIVGSGSSYNEQFF
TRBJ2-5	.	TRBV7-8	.	TGTGCCAGCAGCTTAGAACAGGGTGGTTTCCAAGAGACCCAGTACTTC	CASSLEQGGFQETQYF
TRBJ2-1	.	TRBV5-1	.	TGCGCCAGCAGCTTGGTGCCTAGGGAGCAGTTCTTC	CASSLVPREQFF
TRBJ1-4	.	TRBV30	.	TGTGCCTGGAGCGTCTCCTGGGCGGGGCCGCTAGATGAAAAACTGTTTTTT	CAWSVSWAGPLDEKLFF
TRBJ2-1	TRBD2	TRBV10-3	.	TGTGCCATCAGTGAACCGGGACTAGCGGGACCTCGAAGCTCCTACAATGAGCAGTTCTTC	CAISEPGLAGPRSSYNEQFF
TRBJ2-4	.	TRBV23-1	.	TGCGCCAGCAGTCCGGGTTTATTGGCCAAAAACATTCAGTACTTC	CASSPGLLAKNIQYF
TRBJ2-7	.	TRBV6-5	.	TGTGCCAGCAGTTTGGTGAGAGCCTACGAGCAGTACTTC	CASSLVRAYEQYF
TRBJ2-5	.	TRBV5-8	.	TGTGCCAGCAGCTTATTTGGGGCAGAACGGGAGACCCAGTACTTC	CASSLFGAERETQYF
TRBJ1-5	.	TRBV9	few	TGTGCCAGCAGCGTAGGGGAGGGAATTGGACAGCCCCAGCATTTT	CASSVGEGIGQPQHF
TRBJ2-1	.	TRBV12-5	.	TGTGCTAGTGGTTTGGGCAACTACAATGAGCAGTTCTTC	CASGLGNYNEQFF
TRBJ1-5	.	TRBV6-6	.	TGTGCCAGCAGTTACGCGAATCAGCCCCAGCATTTT	CASSYANQPQHF
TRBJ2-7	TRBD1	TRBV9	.	TGTGCCAGCAGCCCCACAGGGGGGTACGAGCAGTACTTC	CASSPTGGYEQYF
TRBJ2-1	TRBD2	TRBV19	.	TGTGCCAGTAGTAGCCTTAGCGGGCCCTACAATGAGCAGTTCTTC	CASSSLSGPYNEQFF
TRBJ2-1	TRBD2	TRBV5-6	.	TGTGCCAGCAGCTTGGCCGGTCTAGCGGGTCCCAATGAGCAGTTCTTC	CASSLAGLAGPNEQFF
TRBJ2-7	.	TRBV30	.	TGTGCCTGGACTAGAGTGGGGGAAAAAAACCACGAGCAGTACTTC	CAWTRVGEKNHEQYF